This TCR beta chain was obtained from a study of regulatory T cells in long-lasting Graves disease. Study background: By definition, persistent Graves' disease involved antithyroid drugs for over 5 years alongside positive TSH receptor antibodies. Regarding the study as a whole: Small numbers of samples may have cut accuracy. Tissue studied was limited to peripheral blood, excluding thyroid tissue.

Time point defined: persistent/refractory GD, antithyroid drugs over 5 years with positive TRAb. With RNA extracted from PBMCs as input, the TCR library was made. The germline gives CDR1 MNHEY, CDR2 SVGEGT. The CDR3 extends over 14 amino acids. The trim removed 7 bases at V and 4 bases at J, leaving 9 bases unmatched. Arm-PCR of CDR3 regions and iRepertoire HTBI primers were used to build TCR beta libraries. TCRdb independently ran MiXCR on the multiplex PCR reads; one entry per CDR3 protein. The table lists some 450,000 distinct CDR3 sequences, 20% to 30% of them singletons. This clonotype was seen a handful of times. The antigen remains unidentified.

The V gene is TRBV6-2 or TRBV6-3, the J gene TRBJ2-7; 8 nucleotides line up with TRBD2. The sequence came from a female donor with Graves disease. The source material was peripheral blood mononuclear cells (PBMCs), sampled when the disease was refractory, from a patient treated with antithyroid drugs. The CDR3 reads CASKKPGGPYEQYF. The CDR3 DNA follows: TGTGCCAGCAAAAAACCGGGAGGGCCATACGAGCAGTACTTC.